The 9 T cell receptor beta chains in this list originate from one sample, sequenced in a study of T cell repertoires in cytomegalovirus infection. In TCRdb, the reads were re-called with MiXCR into one record per CDR3 protein. The table lists roughly 800,000 distinct CDR3 sequences, about 28% of them singletons. For these TCRs, the target antigens are not known. Specimen: cultured CD8+ T cells from PBMCs, collected from culture after CMV antigen stimulation. The source of these receptors is a human donor in good health (CMV status not recorded). Some clones in this sample may be carry-over from other donors' samples.

There are a few counts of this clonotype. V gene TRBV7-9 combines with J gene TRBJ2-5; D is perhaps TRBD2 (6 bases). Germline V gene data show CDR1 as SEHNR and CDR2 as FQNEAQ (reference sequence). Trimming pared 2 bases from V and 1 base from J, leaving 14 bases between. This CDR3 comprises 16 residues. This CDR3 reads CASSLRGSGVQETQYF. The DNA of the CDR3 is TGTGCCAGCAGCTTACGGGGTAGCGGCGTCCAAGAGACCCAGTACTTC. Supplemented by reference TRBV7-9 and TRBJ2-5, the full variable domain reads DTGVSQNPRHKITKRGQNVTFRCDPISEHNRLYWYRQTLGQGPEFLTYFQNEAQLEKSRLLSDRFSAERPKGSFSTLEIQRTEQGDSAMYLCASSLRGSGVQETQYFGPGTRLLVL.

The table lists this clonotype with many counts. The chain is built from TRBV19 and TRBJ1-1; 8 bases match TRBD1. The CDR3 runs to 12 residues. Looked up from germline, CDR1 is LNHDA and CDR2 is SQIVND (reference sequence). The V gene end was trimmed by 7 bases and the J gene end by 11 bases; junction bases not matched to a gene: 9. The CDR3 spells CASKKSGGDAFF. CDR3 DNA sequence: TGTGCCAGTAAGAAATCAGGGGGCGATGCTTTCTTT.

The gene calls are TRBV4-1 and TRBJ2-1, with a possible D match to TRBD2 (6 bases). The V and J ends lost 3 bases and 4 bases respectively, with 10 bases between them. CDR1 MGHRA and CDR2 YSYEKL come from the germline V gene. CDR3 length: 14 amino acids. The CDR3 nucleotides read TGCGCCAGCAGCCAGTCGCGGGGTTACAATGAGCAGTTCTTC. This encodes CASSQSRGYNEQFF.

This clonotype showed up many times. The chain has TRBV7-9 and TRBJ2-3; D gene uncertain. The CDR3 runs to 15 residues. Between the trimmed V and J ends, which lost 4 bases and 1 base, there was a span of 12 bases. Germline V lookup: CDR1 SEHNR, CDR2 FQNEAQ (reference sequence). The CDR3 spells CASSSTGQGTDTQYF. The CDR3 DNA is TGTGCCAGCAGCTCAACCGGGCAAGGCACAGATACGCAGTATTTT.

The J gene is TRBJ1-2, the V gene TRBV19; D gene ambiguous. Germline V gene data show CDR1 as LNHDA and CDR2 as SQIVND (reference sequence). The CDR3 is 16 amino acids. Trimming pared 10 bases from V and 3 bases from J, leaving 24 bases between. The CDR3 region is CATYSNPGSSDYGYTF. DNA for the CDR3: TGTGCCACCTACTCCAATCCGGGATCATCTGACTATGGCTACACCTTC.

To note about this clonotype: A junction boundary mismatches the germline segment, possibly from a read error. The rearrangement uses TRBV7-9 and TRBJ2-7, with 10 positions matching TRBD1. This CDR3 spans 13 amino acids. Germline V gene data show CDR1 as SEHNR and CDR2 as FQNEAQ (reference sequence). CDR3 region: CVSSQGQGNEQYF. CDR3 nucleotides: TGTGTCAGCAGCCAGGGACAGGGGAACGAGCAGTACTTC.

V is TRBV7-8 and J is TRBJ2-3; D is tentatively TRBD1 or TRBD2 (6 bases each). Trimming took off 4 bases at V and 3 bases at J, with 20 bases between the two ends. This CDR3 is built from 17 residues. Germline CDR1 and CDR2: SGHVS and FQNEAQ. CDR3 residues: CASSSERTGRKTDTQYF. The CDR3 DNA reads TGTGCCAGCAGCTCAGAACGTACAGGGAGGAAGACAGATACGCAGTATTTT.

In its sample, this clonotype was seen a few times. This chain links TRBV6-4 with TRBJ2-3; 9 nucleotides align to TRBD2. CDR1 is MRHNA and CDR2 is SNTAGT in the germline V gene. Trimming at V came to 5 bases and at J to 3 bases, leaving 6 bases not matched to a gene. This CDR3 is built from 15 residues. The CDR3 DNA sequence: TGTGCCAGCAGTTGGGCTAGCGGGACGACAGATACGCAGTATTTT. Its translation is CASSWASGTTDTQYF.

This rearrangement joins TRBV7-6 to TRBJ1-2, with 7 bases aligning to TRBD1. The CDR3 has 17 residues. The germline gives CDR1 SGHVS, CDR2 FNYEAQ. V was clipped by 4 bases and J by 0 bases; unmatched bases: 11. The CDR3: CASSSDQDRATNYGYTF. Written as DNA, the CDR3 is TGTGCCAGCAGCTCGGACCAAGACAGGGCCACTAACTATGGCTACACCTTC.